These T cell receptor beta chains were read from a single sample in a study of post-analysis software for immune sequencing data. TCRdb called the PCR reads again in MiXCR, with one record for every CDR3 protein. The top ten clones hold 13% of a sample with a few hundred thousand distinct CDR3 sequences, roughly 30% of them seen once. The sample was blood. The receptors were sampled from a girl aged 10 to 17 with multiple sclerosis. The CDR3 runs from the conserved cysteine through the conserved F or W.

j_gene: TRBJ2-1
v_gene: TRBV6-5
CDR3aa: CASSYSRWRAYNEQFF

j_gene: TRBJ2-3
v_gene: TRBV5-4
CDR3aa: CASSLAVRSATQYF

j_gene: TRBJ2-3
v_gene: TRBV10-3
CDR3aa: CAIRRAATISTDTQYF

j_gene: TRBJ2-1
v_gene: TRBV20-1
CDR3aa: CSASSGRLLSDEQFF

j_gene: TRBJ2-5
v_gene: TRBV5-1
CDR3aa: CASSPEVAGTIQETQYF

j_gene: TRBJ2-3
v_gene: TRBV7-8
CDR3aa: CASSLGRSSTDTQYF

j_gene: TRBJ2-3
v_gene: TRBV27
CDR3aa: CASSSVDRTDTQYF

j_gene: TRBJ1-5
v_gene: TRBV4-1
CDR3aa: CASSQVPARGLIQPQHF

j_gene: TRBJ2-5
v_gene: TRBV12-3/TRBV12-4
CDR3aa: CASTLGGGQETQYF

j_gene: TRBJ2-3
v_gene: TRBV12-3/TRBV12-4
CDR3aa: CASSPLAGVSDTQYF

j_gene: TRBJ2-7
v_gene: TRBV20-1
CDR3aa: CSARGEVQDEQYF

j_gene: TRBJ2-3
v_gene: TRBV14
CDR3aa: CASSAGTAPDTQYF

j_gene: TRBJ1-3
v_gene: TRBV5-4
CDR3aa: CASSPDLSGNTIYF

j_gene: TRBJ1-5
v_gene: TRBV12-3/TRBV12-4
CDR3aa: CASRQTGSLSNQPQHF

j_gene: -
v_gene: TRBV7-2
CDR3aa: CASSLTGQGVYEQYF

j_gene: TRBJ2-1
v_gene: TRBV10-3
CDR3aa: CAISESSGGFPNEQFF

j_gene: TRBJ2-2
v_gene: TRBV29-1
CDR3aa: CGARTSGVTGELFF

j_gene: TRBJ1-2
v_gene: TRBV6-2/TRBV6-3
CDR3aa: CASSPGLGEIYYGYTF

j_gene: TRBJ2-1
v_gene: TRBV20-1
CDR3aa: CSARDGSSAYNEQFF

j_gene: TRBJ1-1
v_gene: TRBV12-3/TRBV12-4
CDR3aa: CASSETGGRTEAFF

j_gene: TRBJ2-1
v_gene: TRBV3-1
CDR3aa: CASSQEGVYNEQFF

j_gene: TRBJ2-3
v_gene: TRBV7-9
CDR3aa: CAGSLGGTDTQYF

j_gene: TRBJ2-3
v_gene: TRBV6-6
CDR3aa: CASWLGTSGSTDTQYF

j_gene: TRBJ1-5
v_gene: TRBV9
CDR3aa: CASSAGTGPNQPQHF

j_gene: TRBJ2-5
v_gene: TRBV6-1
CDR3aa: CASSKRFGSSQETQYF

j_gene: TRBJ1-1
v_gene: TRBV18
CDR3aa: CASSPRSRQGNTEAFF

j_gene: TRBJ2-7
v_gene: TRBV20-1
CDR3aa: CSATSETGAYEQYF

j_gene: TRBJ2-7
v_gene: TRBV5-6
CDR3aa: CASRLRGTSSYEQYF

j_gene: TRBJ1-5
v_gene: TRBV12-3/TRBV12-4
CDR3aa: CASNMDGPQHF

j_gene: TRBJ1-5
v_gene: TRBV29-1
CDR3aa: CSVDQSGWRQPQHF

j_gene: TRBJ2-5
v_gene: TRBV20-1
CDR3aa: CSPPAGVGQETQYF

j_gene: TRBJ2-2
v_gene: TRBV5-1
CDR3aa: CASTGLAGELFF

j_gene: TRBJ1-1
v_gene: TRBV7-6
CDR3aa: CASSSRLGEAFF

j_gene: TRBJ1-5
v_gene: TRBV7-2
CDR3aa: CASSPVGHQPQHF

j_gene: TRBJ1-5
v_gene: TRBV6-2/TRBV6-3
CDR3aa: CASSYGGLTSQIRPQHF

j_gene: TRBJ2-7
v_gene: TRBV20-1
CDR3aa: CSASPPGTATYEQYF

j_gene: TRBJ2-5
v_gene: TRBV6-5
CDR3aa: CASSYSAGGRETQYF

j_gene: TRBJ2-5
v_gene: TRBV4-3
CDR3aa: CASSQERAQGETQYF

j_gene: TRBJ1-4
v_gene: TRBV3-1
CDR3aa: CASSQEGSEKLFF

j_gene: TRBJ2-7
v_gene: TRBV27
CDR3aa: CASSPTTGYEQYF

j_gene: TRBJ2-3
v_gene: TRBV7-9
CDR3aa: CASSDGTRSQYF

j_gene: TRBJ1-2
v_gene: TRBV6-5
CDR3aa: CASSPGGGLGPYGYTF

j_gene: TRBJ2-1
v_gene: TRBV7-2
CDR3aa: CASSPTFQRVNEQFF

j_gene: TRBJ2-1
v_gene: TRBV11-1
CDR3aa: CASSLRLMEIYNEQFF

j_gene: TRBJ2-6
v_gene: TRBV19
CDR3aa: CASSRGQGTAGANVLTF